This T cell receptor (beta chain) comes out of a study of CXCR3-negative and CXCR3-positive naive CD8 T cells. The CDR3 extends over 13 amino acids. The germline V gene has CDR1 SGHVS and CDR2 FNYEAQ. Regarding this clonotype: Antigen specificity is unknown.

Each TRB cDNA library was prepared by 5' RACE (with UMI labels). For each CDR3 protein, TCRdb gives one entry from its re-call of the 5' RACE reads, without DNA. Its table records about 89,000 distinct CDR3 sequences. Study-wide points: The study found comparably high diversity in both naive subsets and much lower diversity in memory CD8+ cells. The level of CXCR3 expression partially decreased after cryopreservation; the majority of assays used fresh PBMCs. Naive cells that were CXCR3-positive had more hydrophobic TRB CDR3s (compared with CXCR3-negative naive cells).

This clonotype was obtained from a human donor in good health. Some clones in this sample may be carry-over from other donors' samples. The specimen was naive CXCR3+ CD8+ T cells from blood. Specified subset: CD45RO-CCR7+CD27+CD95- naive CD8+ T cells expressing CXCR3 (TNR3+). The V call is TRBV7-6, the J call TRBJ2-1. The CDR3 sequence is CASSLSPNNEQFF.